This T cell receptor (beta chain) was recorded in a study of regulatory T cells in long-lasting Graves disease. Study context: Antithyroid drugs had been taken by newly diagnosed Graves' patients for under 3 months. General study points: Small numbers of samples may have cut accuracy. Persistent disease favored TRBV28, TRBJ1-2 and TRBJ2-5.

Sample time point: newly diagnosed GD, antithyroid drugs for less than 3 months. Construction of the TCR library relied on RNA isolated from PBMCs. Patients all came to the study from an endocrinology department in Xi'an, China. Construction of the TCR beta libraries employed iRepertoire HTBI primers in conjunction with Arm-PCR of CDR3 regions. One entry per CDR3 protein results from TCRdb running MiXCR on the multiplex PCR reads. The table lists about 300,000 distinct CDR3 sequences, 15% to 20% of them singletons, with roughly 35% in the top ten. This clonotype was detected a few times. The antigen is unknown. Trimming took off 0 bases at V and 0 bases at J, with 12 bases between the two ends. The CDR3 sequence is 17 residues long. Germline V lookup: CDR1 SGHNT, CDR2 YENEEA.

The sample consisted of peripheral blood mononuclear cells (PBMCs), taken at new diagnosis, from a patient treated with antithyroid drugs. This receptor was taken from a female donor with Graves disease. The chain recombines TRBV11-3 with TRBJ1-3; no reliable D call. The CDR3 sequence: CASSLEGSQTSGNTIYF. The CDR3 DNA is TGTGCCAGCAGCTTAGAAGGCAGCCAAACCTCTGGAAACACCATATATTTT. The variable domain in full, with the rest retrieved from reference TRBV11-3 and TRBJ1-3, is EAGVVQSPRYKIIEKKQPVAFWCNPISGHNTLYWYLQNLGQGPELLIRYENEEAVDDSQLPKDRFSAERLKGVDSTLKIQPAELGDSAVYLCASSLEGSQTSGNTIYFGEGSWLTVV.